This T cell receptor (beta chain) emerged from a study of cytomegalovirus exposure and HLA in healthy donors. Whole-study context: Unique TCRs from HLA-typed donors, 70 million to 100 million of them, were held in an early data release. Overall study results and limits: In a later analysis, productive TCRs from donors in an Asian-associated ancestry cluster reportedly carried fewer N-insertions than the cohort mean. In a later analysis, CMV-associated beta chains were mostly HLA-associated, it appeared. It was 150 to 200 TCR beta chains that were listed as cytomegalovirus-associated.

V was trimmed by 8 bases and J by 1 base, leaving 11 bases between them. Germline values: CDR1 MDHEN, CDR2 SYDVKM. CDR3 length: 13 residues. For this clone: The antigen remains unidentified.

60 Vbeta and 13 Jbeta primers were used in PCR. Sequencing was performed with immunoSEQ multiplex PCR; in TCRdb, only in-frame clones are kept and a portion is missing. The sample holds roughly 140,000 clones, around 70% seen once. The sample consisted of PBMCs. The chain is built from TRBV28 and TRBJ1-2, with D possibly TRBD1 on 6 matching bases. This receptor was obtained from a woman under 40 in good health and CMV-seronegative. CDR3 sequence reads: CASRAQGNYGYTF. CDR3 DNA: TGTGCCAGCCGAGCACAGGGTAACTATGGCTACACCTTC.